This TCR beta chain was sequenced for a study of spatial heterogeneity in lung cancer. Regarding the study as a whole: Ubiquitous expanded tumor TCRs surfaced in blood more at resection than they did at follow-up.

CDR1 is MDHEN and CDR2 is SYDVKM in the germline V gene. The CDR3 is 17 amino acids. The V end was cut by 5 bases, the J end by 1 base, with 21 bases between. This clonotype appeared a few times. Its antigen remains unidentified. TCRdb passed the 5' RACE reads through MiXCR, listing each CDR3 protein once. This table has 89,000 or so distinct CDR3 sequences, under 25% appearing once. Specified time point: sample taken at primary tumor resection. The sequenced material consisted of unsorted whole RNA from tumor, nontumor lung or frozen PBMC. The chain joins TRBV28 to TRBJ2-7; the D gene could be TRBD1 or TRBD2 (5 bases each). Source: PBMCs, taken at surgery. The origin of this receptor is a male donor with early-stage non-small cell lung cancer. CDR3 sequence: CASSLQLTGTVSYEQYF. The CDR3 nucleotides read TGTGCCAGCAGTCTACAACTAACCGGGACGGTATCCTACGAGCAGTACTTC.